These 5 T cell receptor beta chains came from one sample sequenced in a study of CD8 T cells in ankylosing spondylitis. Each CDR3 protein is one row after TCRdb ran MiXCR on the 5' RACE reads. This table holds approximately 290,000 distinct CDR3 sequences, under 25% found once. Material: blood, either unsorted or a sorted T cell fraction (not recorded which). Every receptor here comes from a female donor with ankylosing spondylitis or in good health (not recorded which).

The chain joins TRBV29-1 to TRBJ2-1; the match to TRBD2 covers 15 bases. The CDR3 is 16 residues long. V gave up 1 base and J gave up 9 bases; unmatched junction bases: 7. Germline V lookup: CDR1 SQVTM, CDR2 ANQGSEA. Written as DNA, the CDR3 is TGCAGCGTTGAAGGGACTAGCGGGAGGGCCTGGGGTGAGCAGTTCTTC. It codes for CSVEGTSGRAWGEQFF.

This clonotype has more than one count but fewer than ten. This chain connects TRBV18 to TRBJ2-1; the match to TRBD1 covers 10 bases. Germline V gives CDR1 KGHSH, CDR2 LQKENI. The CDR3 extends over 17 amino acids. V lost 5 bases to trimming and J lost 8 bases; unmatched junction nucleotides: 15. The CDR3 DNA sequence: TGTGCCAGCTCATCCTTAACCGGGACAGGGGAAGACCATGAGCAGTTCTTC. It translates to CASSSLTGTGEDHEQFF.

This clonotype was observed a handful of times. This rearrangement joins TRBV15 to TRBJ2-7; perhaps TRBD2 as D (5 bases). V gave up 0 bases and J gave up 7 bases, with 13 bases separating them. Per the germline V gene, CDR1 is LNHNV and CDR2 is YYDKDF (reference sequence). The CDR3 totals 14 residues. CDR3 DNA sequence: TGTGCCACCAGCAGAGATCGAGCGGCCTTGGAGCAGTACTTC. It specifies CATSRDRAALEQYF.

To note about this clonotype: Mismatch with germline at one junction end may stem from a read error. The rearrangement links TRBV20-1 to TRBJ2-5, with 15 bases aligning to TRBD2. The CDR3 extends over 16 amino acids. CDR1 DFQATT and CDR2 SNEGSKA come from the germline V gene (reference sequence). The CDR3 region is CCAIGLAGGPRETQYF. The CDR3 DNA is TGCTGTGCTATTGGACTAGCGGGAGGGCCTAGGGAGACCCAGTACTTC.

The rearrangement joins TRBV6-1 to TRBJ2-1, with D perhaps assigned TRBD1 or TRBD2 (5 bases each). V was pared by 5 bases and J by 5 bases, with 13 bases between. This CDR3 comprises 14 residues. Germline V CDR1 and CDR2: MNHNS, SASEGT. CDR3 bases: TGTGCCAGCAGTCGGGACCAAACAGACAATGAGCAGTTCTTC. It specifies CASSRDQTDNEQFF.